This T cell receptor beta chain was retrieved from a study of blood T cells in healthy people across ages. Study background: Template switching caught about one barcoded beta molecule for each two T cells.

Whole-study findings and limits: More naive CD4+ cells and higher diversity were found in long-lived than in aged donors. With age, beta diversity per million T cells declined roughly linearly, significantly by 40 to 50.

Each individual donor underwent a draw of approximately 9.6 milliliters of peripheral blood. Together with a sample-barcoded 5' primer, a J-beta primer mix was included in a second PCR lasting about 7 to 11 cycles. One entry per CDR3 protein results from TCRdb running MiXCR on the 5' RACE reads. Of 450,000 to 700,000 distinct CDR3 sequences in the sample, 27% are singletons; the top ten hold approximately 17%. The CDR3 loop spans 17 amino acids. Looked up from germline, CDR1 is MNHEY and CDR2 is SVGAGI. V was clipped by 0 bases and J by 2 bases; unmatched bases: 8. This clonotype showed up just a few times. Its antigen is as yet unknown.

What was sequenced was blood. The sequence came from a woman between 65 and 79 years old in good health. V usage is TRBV6-5 and J usage is TRBJ2-5; 8 nucleotides agree with TRBD2. The CDR3 protein is CASSYSPLAGGQETQYF. The CDR3 nucleotides are TGTGCCAGCAGTTACTCCCCTTTGGCGGGGGGTCAAGAGACCCAGTACTTC.